Following are 27 T cell receptor beta chains from one sample sequenced in a study of blood T cell repertoires in COVID-19 (dated by TCRdb to 2020 to 2021). Libraries came from the immunoSEQ multiplex PCR assay. Here the immuneACCESS table is served through TCRdb, limited to in-frame sequences with V and J called. Missing clones are a known gap in these copies; in checked studies unresolved V genes cover under half, and the rest lacks a known reason. The sample table shows 150,000 to 160,000 clones, and about 79% are seen once. The top ten hold approximately 10% of the sample. The specimen sequenced was peripheral blood. These receptors were collected from a woman in her 50s with acute or convalescent COVID-19.

The chain employs TRBV11-2 and TRBJ1-1; the D is unclear. This CDR3 spans 14 amino acids. Germline V gene data show CDR1 as SGHAT and CDR2 as FQNNGV. Trimming pared 1 base from V and 1 base from J, leaving 7 bases between. CDR3 coding DNA: TGTGCCAGCAGCTTAGGGGCAGGGAACACTGAAGCTTTCTTT. The encoded protein is CASSLGAGNTEAFF.

The CDR3 bases are TGTGCCAGCAGTTACGCGGGTTCCTACGAGCAGTACTTC. The encoded protein is CASSYAGSYEQYF. The chain links TRBV6-6 to TRBJ2-7; D perhaps matches TRBD2 (5 bases). Germline-derived CDR1 and CDR2 are MNHNY and SVGAGI (reference sequence). The CDR3 consists of 13 residues. Trimming left V 2 bases short and J 1 base short, with 6 bases between.

This clone was seen just once. The rearrangement links TRBV6-5 to TRBJ2-6; 9 nucleotides match TRBD1. The CDR3 sequence is 15 residues long. Germline-derived CDR1 and CDR2 are MNHEY and SVGAGI. V trimming: 5 bases; J trimming: 2 bases; junction bases outside the gene matches: 1. The CDR3 region has the DNA TGTGCCAGCAGTCGGGACAGGGCTGGGGCCAACGTCCTGACTTTC. As protein: CASSRDRAGANVLTF.

The gene calls are TRBV3-1 (or the pseudogene TRBV3-2) and TRBJ2-3, with 10 bases that match TRBD2. CDR1 LGHDT and CDR2 YNNKEL come from the germline V gene (reference sequence). After removal of 3 bases from V and 6 bases from J, the junction contained 6 bases not matched to a gene. The CDR3 has 15 residues. The CDR3 region is CASSQVAGGSDTQYF. The CDR3 bases are TGTGCCAGCAGCCAGGTAGCGGGAGGTTCGGATACGCAGTATTTT.

V is TRBV7-7 and J is TRBJ2-7; 7 bases fit TRBD1. CDR3 length: 16 amino acids. The trim removed 2 bases at V and 6 bases at J, leaving 13 bases unmatched. Looked up from germline, CDR1 is SSHAT and CDR2 is FNYEAQ (reference sequence). Here the CDR3 DNA reads TGTGCCAGCAGCTTACAACCGGGACAGACTATAGGCGAGCAGTACTTC. This gives the protein CASSLQPGQTIGEQYF.

The rearrangement links TRBV6-5 to TRBJ1-2, with D hard to call. Germline V gene sequence: CDR1 MNHEY, CDR2 SVGAGI. Trimming pared 8 bases from V and 5 bases from J, leaving 15 bases between. This CDR3 is built from 13 residues. For the CDR3, the DNA is TGTGCCAGCTTGACGACGGCGGGGTATGGCTACACCTTC. Its translation is CASLTTAGYGYTF.

The gene calls are TRBV2 and TRBJ2-3, with D perhaps matching TRBD1 (6 bases). With 6 bases removed from V and 2 bases from J, the gap between germline ends came to 12 bases. The CDR3 consists of 14 residues. Germline loops: CDR1 SNHLY, CDR2 FYNNEI. For the CDR3, the DNA is TGTGCCAGCAGCGAGGGGGACCCCACAGATACGCAGTATTTT. It yields the protein CASSEGDPTDTQYF. Using reference TRBV2 and TRBJ2-3 for the parts outside the CDR3, the full variable domain is EPEVTQTPSHQVTQMGQEVILRCVPISNHLYFYWYRQILGQKVEFLVSFYNNEISEKSEIFDDQFSVERPDGSNFTLKIRSTKLEDSAMYFCASSEGDPTDTQYFGPGTRLTVL.

The V gene is TRBV12-3 or TRBV12-4, the J gene TRBJ2-7, with TRBD1 as a possible D gene (6 bases). Trimming shortened V by 3 bases and J by 10 bases, and 13 bases separated the two germline ends. This CDR3 is 12 amino acids long. In DNA form, the CDR3 reads TGTGCCAGCAGTTTTAACAGGGCTCACCAGTACTTC. Its protein product is CASSFNRAHQYF.

The rearrangement uses TRBV7-2 and TRBJ2-7; D is perhaps TRBD1 (6 bases). The CDR3 extends over 13 amino acids. V gave up 5 bases and J gave up 6 bases, with 14 bases separating them. Germline lookup yields CDR1 SGHTA and CDR2 FQGNSA. The CDR3 reads CASSQGTFGEQYF. CDR3 sequence (DNA): TGTGCCAGCAGCCAGGGGACATTCGGCGAGCAGTACTTC.

This chain joins TRBV6-1 and TRBJ2-7; 9 positions agree with TRBD1. The J segment lost 7 bases and the V segment lost 3 bases, leaving 7 bases of the junction unmatched. Germline V CDR1 and CDR2: MNHNS, SASEGT. The CDR3 runs 14 residues. The CDR3 DNA follows: TGTGCCAGCAGTGATTGGACAGGGGTGCGAGAGCAGTACTTC. Protein: CASSDWTGVREQYF.

This clone was seen a handful of times. The CDR3 region has the DNA TGTGCCAGCAGCTGGATTAAACCCGGGACAGAGAACAATCAGCCCCAGCATTTT. It yields the protein CASSWIKPGTENNQPQHF. The rearrangement joins TRBV7-3 to TRBJ1-5; 7 nucleotides align to TRBD1. V lost 4 bases to trimming and J lost 3 bases; unmatched junction nucleotides: 15. This CDR3 has 18 amino acids. The germline V gene has CDR1 SGHTA and CDR2 FQGTGA.

The J gene is TRBJ2-1, the V gene TRBV30; no definite D call. Germline CDR1 is GTSNPN and CDR2 is SVGIG (reference sequence). The ends were cut back, 7 bases at V and 6 bases at J, with 13 bases in the middle. This CDR3 is built from 12 residues. CDR3 bases: TGTGCCTTTTCCCTTGGCCTCAATGAGCAGTTCTTC. It yields the protein CAFSLGLNEQFF.

About this clone: The sample holds other DNA sequences that translate to the same CDR3. V is TRBV7-2 and J is TRBJ1-6; D gene unclear. The CDR3 length is 17 residues. Germline-derived CDR1 and CDR2 are SGHTA and FQGNSA. V lost 1 base to trimming and J lost 10 bases, with 20 bases between them. The CDR3 reads CASSLEGRAGTRSPLHF. In nucleotides, the CDR3 is TGTGCCAGCAGCTTAGAGGGTCGGGCGGGAACTCGATCACCCCTCCACTTT. Full variable domain (rest looked up from reference TRBV7-2 and TRBJ1-6): GAGVSQSPSNKVTEKGKDVELRCDPISGHTALYWYRQSLGQGLEFLIYFQGNSAPDKSGLPSDRFSAERTGGSVSTLTIQRTQQEDSAVYLCASSLEGRAGTRSPLHFGNGTRLTVT.

On this clone itself: One end of the junction varies from germline; a read error may be responsible. The CDR3 DNA is TGCAGTGCTACGACAGGGGCGTTT. Translated: CSATTGAF. The J gene is TRBJ1-1, the V gene TRBV20-1; TRBD1 matches at 8 bases. The CDR3 runs to 8 residues. Germline CDR1 DFQATT, CDR2 SNEGSKA (reference sequence).

The CDR3 DNA is TGTGCCAGCAGTGACACTTCAAATTCACCCCTCCACTTT. Residues: CASSDTSNSPLHF. V is TRBV6-4 and J is TRBJ1-6; D is ambiguous. The length of the CDR3 is 13 residues. Germline lookup yields CDR1 MRHNA and CDR2 SNTAGT. V lost 2 bases and J 7 bases, leaving 6 bases between the germline ends.

The chain is built from TRBV10-3 and TRBJ1-5; D remains unclear. The CDR3 has 13 amino acids. Trimming took 3 bases from V and 6 from J, leaving 9 bases between them. CDR1 ENHRY and CDR2 SYGVKD come from the germline V gene. The CDR3 nucleotides read TGTGCCATCAGTGACGGAGGTTTTCAGCCCCAGCATTTT. It is translated as CAISDGGFQPQHF.

The chain uses TRBV2 and TRBJ2-3, with 9 bases fitting TRBD2. The CDR3 covers 17 residues. The J segment lost 2 bases and the V segment lost 5 bases, leaving 11 bases of the junction unmatched. Germline CDR1 is SNHLY and CDR2 is FYNNEI. The CDR3, as DNA: TGTGCCAGCAGTCTCCGGGGTGCGGGAGGGATCACAGATACGCAGTATTTT. It yields the protein CASSLRGAGGITDTQYF.

The rearrangement links TRBV4-1 to TRBJ2-2; TRBD2 matches at 10 bases. The CDR3 is 17 amino acids. The junction had 2 bases not matched to a gene; V was cut back by 0 bases and J by 1 base. CDR1 is MGHRA, CDR2 YSYEKL, per germline. CDR3 in amino acids: CASSQERTSGNTGELFF. CDR3 nucleotide sequence: TGCGCCAGCAGCCAAGAGAGGACTAGCGGGAACACCGGGGAGCTGTTTTTT.

V usage is TRBV5-1 and J usage is TRBJ2-7; 7 bases line up with TRBD2. V shed 2 bases and J 6 bases; nucleotides not matched to a gene: 8. CDR1 is SGHRS and CDR2 is YFSETQ in the germline V gene. The CDR3 covers 14 residues. DNA for the CDR3: TGCGCCAGCAGCTTTGGGCGGGAGCTGGGCGAGCAGTACTTC. This sequence encodes CASSFGRELGEQYF. Supplemented by reference TRBV5-1 and TRBJ2-7, the full variable domain reads KAGVTQTPRYLIKTRGQQVTLSCSPISGHRSVSWYQQTPGQGLQFLFEYFSETQRNKGNFPGRFSGRQFSNSRSEMNVSTLELGDSALYLCASSFGRELGEQYFGPGTRLTVT.

The chain recombines TRBV2 with TRBJ1-5; 11 bases are a match to TRBD1. Looked up from germline, CDR1 is SNHLY and CDR2 is FYNNEI. Losses at the gene ends were 6 bases for V and 6 bases for J; bases not matched to a gene: 1. The CDR3 has 13 residues. The CDR3 DNA reads TGTGCCAGCAGCGGGACAGGGGGTCAGCCCCAGCATTTT. This sequence encodes CASSGTGGQPQHF.

CDR3 sequence reads: CASSLGLAGDQETQYF. In nucleotides, the CDR3 is TGTGCCAGCAGCTTGGGACTAGCGGGCGATCAAGAGACCCAGTACTTC. The rearrangement links TRBV5-4 to TRBJ2-5, with TRBD2 identical over 10 bases. Trimming at V came to 0 bases and at J to 2 bases, leaving 4 bases not matched to a gene. This CDR3 is 16 amino acids long. Germline V gene lookup returns CDR1 SGHNT and CDR2 YYREEE (reference sequence).

This rearrangement joins TRBV6-4 to TRBJ1-5; D possibly corresponds to TRBD1 (6 bases). Germline values: CDR1 MRHNA, CDR2 SNTAGT. The CDR3 has 13 amino acids. The V end was cut by 0 bases, the J end by 7 bases, with 7 bases between. The CDR3 spells CASSDSQGQPQHF. In nucleotides, the CDR3 is TGTGCCAGCAGTGACTCCCAGGGGCAGCCCCAGCATTTT.

This sequence joins TRBV5-5 and TRBJ1-5; 7 positions match TRBD1. CDR1 SGHKS and CDR2 YYEKEE come from the germline V gene (reference sequence). The CDR3 extends over 16 amino acids. Losses at the gene ends were 4 bases for V and 5 bases for J; bases not matched to a gene: 12. CDR3 region: CASSPALTGAHQPQHF. CDR3 coding DNA: TGTGCCAGCAGCCCCGCATTAACAGGGGCACATCAGCCCCAGCATTTT.

In regard to this clone: Sequence at one end of the junction differs from germline and may be a read error. The chain is built from TRBV5-6 and TRBJ2-6; TRBD2 matches 8 bases. Germline CDR1 reads SGHDT; CDR2 reads YYEEEE. The length of the CDR3 is 14 residues. In DNA, the CDR3 is TGTGCCAGCAGCTTGTACAGCGGGGGCAACGTCCTGACTTTC. Translating gives CASSLYSGGNVLTF. The variable domain in full, completed from reference TRBV5-6 and TRBJ2-6, reads DAGVTQSPTHLIKTRGQQVTLRCSPKSGHDTVSWYQQALGQGPQFIFQYYEEEERQRGNFPDRFSGHQFPNYSSELNVNALLLGDSALYLCASSLYSGGNVLTFGAGSRLTVL.

The V and J genes are TRBV7-2 and TRBJ2-1; TRBD2 matches at 10 bases. CDR3 length equals 18 residues. Germline lookup yields CDR1 SGHTA and CDR2 FQGNSA. V lost 1 base to trimming and J lost 2 bases; unmatched junction nucleotides: 8. The CDR3 nucleotides read TGTGCCAGCAGCTTAGTTGGTGCTAGCGGGGGCACCTACAATGAGCAGTTCTTC. The encoded protein is CASSLVGASGGTYNEQFF.

The chain is built from TRBV7-3 and TRBJ2-3; TRBD1 aligns across 7 bases. Germline CDR1 is SGHTA and CDR2 is FQGTGA. The V and J ends lost 5 bases and 1 base, in that order; junction bases with no gene match: 3. The CDR3 consists of 14 residues. CDR3 nucleotides: TGTGCCAGCAGCAAACAGGGGCGCACAGATACGCAGTATTTT. Its protein is CASSKQGRTDTQYF.

V gene TRBV19 combines with J gene TRBJ2-3; 7 nucleotides align to TRBD1. V was clipped by 5 bases and J by 4 bases; unmatched bases: 9. CDR1 and CDR2 from the germline V gene are LNHDA and SQIVND (reference sequence). The CDR3 extends over 15 amino acids. For the CDR3, the DNA is TGTGCCAGTAGTTACCTCCGGGACAGTGCAGATACGCAGTATTTT. Protein product: CASSYLRDSADTQYF.